The 8 T cell receptor beta chains in this list originate from one sample, sequenced in a study of T cells in Graves' hyperthyroidism and ophthalmopathy. Template material for amplifying TCR beta CDR3 regions consisted of RNA transcripts. HTBI primers were employed in a first-round RT-PCR of the TCR CDR3. MiXCR, run by TCRdb on the multiplex PCR reads, gives a single entry per CDR3 protein. The repertoire consists of roughly 93,000 distinct CDR3 sequences, with roughly half occurring once and the leading ten covering 25% to 30%. Source material: blood. The receptors here all came from a woman aged 35 to 49 with Graves' hyperthyroidism.

This clonotype was picked up many times. J is TRBJ1-2 and V is TRBV4-1; weak D call: TRBD1 (5 bases). Germline assignment: CDR1 MGHRA and CDR2 YSYEKL. Trimming stripped 3 bases from V and 5 bases from J, with 22 bases between. This CDR3 has 17 residues. This chain's CDR3 is CASSQQTGASARYGYTF. The CDR3 DNA sequence: TGCGCCAGCAGCCAGCAAACCGGGGCCTCAGCGAGATATGGCTACACCTTC.

The chain carries TRBV7-8 and TRBJ1-6, with D perhaps matching TRBD1 (5 bases). Germline lookup yields CDR1 SGHVS and CDR2 FQNEAQ. The germline V and J ends were trimmed by 0 bases and 7 bases, with 13 bases remaining between them. The CDR3 totals 16 residues. The CDR3: CASSLARGTSNSPLHF. Written as DNA, the CDR3 is TGTGCCAGCAGCTTAGCGCGTGGGACTTCGAATTCACCCCTCCACTTT.

This clonotype was counted at least ten times. The V and J genes are TRBV7-6 and TRBJ2-3, with 9 nucleotides matching TRBD2. There are 19 residues in the CDR3. Germline V lookup: CDR1 SGHVS, CDR2 FNYEAQ. The V segment lost 2 bases and the J segment 1 base; nucleotides outside the gene matches: 13. The CDR3: CASSLPAGGPVRRTDTQYF. DNA for the CDR3: TGTGCCAGCAGCTTACCAGCGGGAGGCCCGGTACGTCGCACAGATACGCAGTATTTT.

In this sample, this clonotype turned up many times. This chain joins TRBV2 and TRBJ1-5, with D perhaps matching TRBD1 (5 bases). The germline gives CDR1 SNHLY, CDR2 FYNNEI. The CDR3 totals 16 residues. Between the trimmed V and J ends, which lost 4 bases and 7 bases, there was a span of 20 bases. CDR3 sequence: CASSGGAGVGVQPQHF. CDR3 bases: TGTGCCAGCAGTGGCGGTGCGGGCGTAGGGGTCCAGCCCCAGCATTTT.

The sample holds many counts of this clonotype. The chain recombines TRBV7-8 with TRBJ1-4; D remains unclear. The CDR3 has 12 amino acids. Deletions cut 2 bases from V and 8 bases from J, with 6 bases between. The germline CDR1 and CDR2 sequences are SGHVS and FQNEAQ. DNA for the CDR3: TGTGCCAGCAGCTTAAACAGAGAAAAACTGTTTTTT. It yields the protein CASSLNREKLFF.

This clonotype was counted at least ten times. The chain uses TRBV5-5 and TRBJ1-2; 9 bases fit TRBD1. The trim removed 3 bases at V and 5 bases at J, leaving 8 bases unmatched. Germline CDR1 reads SGHKS; CDR2 reads YYEKEE (reference sequence). This CDR3 region has 15 residues. The CDR3 region is CASSSYYRGRYGYTF. The CDR3 coding sequence is TGTGCCAGCAGCTCCTACTACAGGGGGCGTTATGGCTACACCTTC.

The chain couples TRBV14 to TRBJ1-2; 7 bases are shared with TRBD1. The CDR3 consists of 17 residues. Trimming took 4 bases from V and 3 from J; bases not matched to a gene: 14. Looked up from germline, CDR1 is SGHDN and CDR2 is FVKESK. The CDR3: CASSPPFLQGQHYGYTF. In DNA form, the CDR3 reads TGTGCCAGCAGCCCCCCCTTCCTACAGGGACAGCACTATGGCTACACCTTC.

This clonotype was observed many times. V usage is TRBV7-9 and J usage is TRBJ1-1; 7 bases agree with TRBD1. V lost 8 bases, J lost 3 bases, and 3 bases stayed unmatched. Germline V lookup: CDR1 SEHNR, CDR2 FQNEAQ (reference sequence). The CDR3 is 12 residues long. In DNA form, the CDR3 reads TGTGCCAGCGACAGGGCAGACACTGAAGCTTTCTTT. This sequence encodes CASDRADTEAFF.